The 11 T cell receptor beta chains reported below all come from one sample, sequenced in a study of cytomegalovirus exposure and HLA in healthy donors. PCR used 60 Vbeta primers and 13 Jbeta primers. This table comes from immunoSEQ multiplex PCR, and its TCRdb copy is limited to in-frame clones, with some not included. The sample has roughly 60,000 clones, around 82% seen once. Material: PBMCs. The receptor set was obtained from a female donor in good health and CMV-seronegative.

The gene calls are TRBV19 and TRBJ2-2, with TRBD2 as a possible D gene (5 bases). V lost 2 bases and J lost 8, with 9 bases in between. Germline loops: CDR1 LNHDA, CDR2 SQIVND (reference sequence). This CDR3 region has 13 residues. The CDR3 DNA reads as TGTGCCAGTAGTATAATCCGGGATGGGGAGCTGTTTTTT. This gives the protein CASSIIRDGELFF.

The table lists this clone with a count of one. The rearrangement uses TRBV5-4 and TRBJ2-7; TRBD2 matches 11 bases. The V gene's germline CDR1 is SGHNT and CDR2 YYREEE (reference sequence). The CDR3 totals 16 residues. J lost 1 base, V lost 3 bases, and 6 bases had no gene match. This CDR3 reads CASSSLGTSGSYEQYF. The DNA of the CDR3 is TGTGCCAGCAGCTCGCTAGGGACTAGCGGTTCCTACGAGCAGTACTTC.

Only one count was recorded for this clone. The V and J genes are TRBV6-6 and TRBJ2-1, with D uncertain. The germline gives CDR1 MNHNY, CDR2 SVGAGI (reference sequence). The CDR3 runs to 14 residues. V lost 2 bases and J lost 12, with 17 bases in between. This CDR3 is CASSYPDAGSGQFF. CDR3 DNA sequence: TGTGCCAGCAGTTACCCCGATGCCGGTAGTGGGCAGTTCTTC.

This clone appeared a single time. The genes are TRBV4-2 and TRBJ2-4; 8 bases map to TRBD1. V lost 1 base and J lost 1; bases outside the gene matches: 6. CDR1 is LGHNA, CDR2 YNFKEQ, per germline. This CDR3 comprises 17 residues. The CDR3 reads CASSQGIGDRAKNIQYF. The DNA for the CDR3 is TGTGCCAGCAGCCAAGGGATTGGGGACAGGGCCAAAAACATTCAGTACTTC.

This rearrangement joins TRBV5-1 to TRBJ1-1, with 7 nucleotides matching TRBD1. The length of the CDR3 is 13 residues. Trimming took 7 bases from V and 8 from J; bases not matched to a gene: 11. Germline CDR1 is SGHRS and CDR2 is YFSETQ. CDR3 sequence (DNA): TGCGCCAGCTCCTTACCGGGGACAGCCGAAGCTTTCTTT. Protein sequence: CASSLPGTAEAFF.

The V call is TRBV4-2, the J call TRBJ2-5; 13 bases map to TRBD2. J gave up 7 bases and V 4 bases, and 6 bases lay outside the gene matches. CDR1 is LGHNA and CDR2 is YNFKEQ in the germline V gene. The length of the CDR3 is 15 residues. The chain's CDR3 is CASSPGTSGDGTQYF. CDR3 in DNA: TGTGCCAGCAGCCCGGGGACTAGCGGGGATGGGACCCAGTACTTC.

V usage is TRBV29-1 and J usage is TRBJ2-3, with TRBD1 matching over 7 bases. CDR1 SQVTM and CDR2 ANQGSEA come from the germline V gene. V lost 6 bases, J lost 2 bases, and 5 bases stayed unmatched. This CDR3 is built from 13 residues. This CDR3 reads CSVSRGITDTQYF. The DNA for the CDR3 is TGCAGCGTGAGCAGGGGGATCACAGATACGCAGTATTTT.

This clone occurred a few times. The CDR3 region has the DNA TGTGCCAGCAGCTTGACAGGGTGGGACACTGAAGCTTTCTTT. This translates into CASSLTGWDTEAFF. The rearrangement joins TRBV13 to TRBJ1-1, with 7 bases lining up with TRBD1. V was clipped by 3 bases and J by 3 bases; unmatched bases: 4. The V gene's germline CDR1 is PRHDT and CDR2 FYEKMQ (reference sequence). The CDR3 consists of 14 residues.

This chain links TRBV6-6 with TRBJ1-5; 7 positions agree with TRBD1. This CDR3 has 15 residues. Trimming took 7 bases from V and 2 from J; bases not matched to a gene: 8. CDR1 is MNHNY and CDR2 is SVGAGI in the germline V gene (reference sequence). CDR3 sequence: CASNAAGGGNQPQHF. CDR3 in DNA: TGTGCCAGCAATGCGGCAGGGGGAGGCAATCAGCCCCAGCATTTT.

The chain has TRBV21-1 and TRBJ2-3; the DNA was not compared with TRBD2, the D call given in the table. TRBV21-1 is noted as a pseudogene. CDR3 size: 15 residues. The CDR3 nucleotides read TGTGCCAGCAGCAAAGCGGACGGGGAGGCAGATACGCAGTATTTT. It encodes CASSKADGEADTQYF.

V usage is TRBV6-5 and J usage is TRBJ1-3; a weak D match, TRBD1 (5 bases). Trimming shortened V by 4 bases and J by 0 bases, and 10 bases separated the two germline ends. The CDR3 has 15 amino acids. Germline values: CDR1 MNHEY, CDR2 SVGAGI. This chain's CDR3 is CASSWDWSSGNTIYF. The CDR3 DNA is TGTGCCAGCAGTTGGGACTGGAGCTCTGGAAACACCATATATTTT.